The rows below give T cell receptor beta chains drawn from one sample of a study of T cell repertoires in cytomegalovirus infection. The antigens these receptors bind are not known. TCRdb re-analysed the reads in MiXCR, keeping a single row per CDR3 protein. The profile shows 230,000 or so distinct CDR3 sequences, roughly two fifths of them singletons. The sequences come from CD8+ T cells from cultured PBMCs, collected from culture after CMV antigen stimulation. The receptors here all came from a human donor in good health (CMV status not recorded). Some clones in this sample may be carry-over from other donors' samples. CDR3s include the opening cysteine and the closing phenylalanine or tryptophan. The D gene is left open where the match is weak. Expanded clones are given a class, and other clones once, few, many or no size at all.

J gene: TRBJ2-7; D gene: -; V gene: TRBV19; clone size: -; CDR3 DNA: TGTGCCAGTATGGAGACTATACTTGGCGAGAAGTACTTC; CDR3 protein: CASMETILGEKYF
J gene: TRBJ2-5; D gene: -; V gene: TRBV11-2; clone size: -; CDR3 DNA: TGTGCCAGCAGCTTAGGGATAGGGAGGGAGACCCAGTACTTC; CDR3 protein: CASSLGIGRETQYF
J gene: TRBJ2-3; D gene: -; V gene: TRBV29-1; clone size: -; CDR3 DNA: TGCAGCGTTGAAGATGAAGGATATACGCAGTATTTT; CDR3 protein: CSVEDEGYTQYF
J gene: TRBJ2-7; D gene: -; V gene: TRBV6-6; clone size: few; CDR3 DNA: TGTGCCAGCAGTGCCCCCGGGCTACACCACGAGCAGTACTTC; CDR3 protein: CASSAPGLHHEQYF
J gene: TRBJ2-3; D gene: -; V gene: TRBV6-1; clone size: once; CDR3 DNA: TGTGCCAGCGGTGAAGTGGGGGCAGAGACAGATACGCAGTATTTT; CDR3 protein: CASGEVGAETDTQYF
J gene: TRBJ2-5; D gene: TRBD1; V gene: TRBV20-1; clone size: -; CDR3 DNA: TGCAGTGCCCGGGACAGGGTCAACCAAGAGACCCAGTACTTC; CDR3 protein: CSARDRVNQETQYF
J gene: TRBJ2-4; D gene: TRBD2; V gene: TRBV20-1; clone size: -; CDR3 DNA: TGCAGTGCTAGAGTGAAAGCGGGGGAACACAAAAACATTCAGTACTTC; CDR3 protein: CSARVKAGEHKNIQYF
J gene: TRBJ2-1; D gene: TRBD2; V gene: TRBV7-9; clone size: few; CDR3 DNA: TGTGCCAGCAGCCCCACCCCCGGCGGGAGGGCCTCCAATGAGCAGTTCTTC; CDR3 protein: CASSPTPGGRASNEQFF
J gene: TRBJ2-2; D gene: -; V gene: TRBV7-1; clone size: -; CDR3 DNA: TGTGCCAGCAGCATGGAGCCAGCTAACACCGGGGAGCTGTTTTTT; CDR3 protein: CASSMEPANTGELFF
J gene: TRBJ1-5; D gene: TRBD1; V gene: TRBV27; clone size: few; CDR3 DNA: TGTGCCAGCAGTTTATCGACAGGGTCTAATCAGCCCCAGCATTTT; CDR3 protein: CASSLSTGSNQPQHF
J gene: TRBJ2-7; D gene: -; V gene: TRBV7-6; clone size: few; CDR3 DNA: TGTGCCAGCAGCGTTAGCAACGAGCAGTACTTC; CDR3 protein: CASSVSNEQYF
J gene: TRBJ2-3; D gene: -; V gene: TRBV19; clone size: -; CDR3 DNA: TGCGCGGCGGCGGGTACTAGCACAGATACGCAGTATTTT; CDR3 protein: CAAAGTSTDTQYF
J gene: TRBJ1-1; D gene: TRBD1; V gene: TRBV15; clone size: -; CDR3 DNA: TGTGCCACCAGCAGACCCCGGGACAGGGTGAAAACTGAAGCTTTCTTT; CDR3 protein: CATSRPRDRVKTEAFF
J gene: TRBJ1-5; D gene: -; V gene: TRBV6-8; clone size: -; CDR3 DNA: TGTGCCAGCAGTTACTCTCCAGACCGTCATCAGCCCCAGCATTTT; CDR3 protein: CASSYSPDRHQPQHF
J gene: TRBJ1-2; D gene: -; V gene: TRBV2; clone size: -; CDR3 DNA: TGTGCCAGCAGCACTTCACCGGCAGTTAACTATGGCTACACCTTC; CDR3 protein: CASSTSPAVNYGYTF
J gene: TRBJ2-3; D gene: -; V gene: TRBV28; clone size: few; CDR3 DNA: -; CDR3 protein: CASRFGAGTSETDTQYF